This is a list of T cell receptor beta chains from one sample in a study of blood T cell repertoires in COVID-19. Assay used: immunoSEQ multiplex PCR; TCRdb lists only in-frame clones, some missing. The sample has about 76,000 clones; around 75% are singletons. Sequenced sample: peripheral blood. Receptors originate from a man aged 65 to 79 with acute or convalescent COVID-19. The conserved cysteine and the conserved F or W are not part of the CDR3 here.

TRBJ1-5	12	TRBV29-1	SVEGTNSNQPQH
TRBJ1-3	11	TRBV12-3/TRBV12-4	ASRSGWGNTIY
TRBJ1-1	11	TRBV7-8	ASSALGDREAF
TRBJ1-4	14	TRBV5-1	ASSPRQGPSNEKLF
TRBJ1-1	12	TRBV2	ASRPTDRGSEAF
TRBJ1-2	13	TRBV27	ASSSKTGYNYGYT
TRBJ2-7	12	TRBV4-2	ASSLAGKPYEQY
TRBJ1-2	12	TRBV28	ASTAWDNNYGYT
TRBJ2-7	13	TRBV7-2	ASSQPASGWDEQY
TRBJ1-2	11	TRBV12-3/TRBV12-4	ASSPTGEYGYT
TRBJ2-2	12	TRBV24-1	ATRAGANTGELF
TRBJ1-1	13	TRBV9	ASSVAVTLNTEAF
TRBJ2-2	12	TRBV27	ASSFLVRGGELF
TRBJ2-2	9	TRBV20-1	SASPTGELF
TRBJ1-5	17	TRBV19	ASSAPGQGSEYSNQPQH
TRBJ1-1	12	TRBV28	ASRAGGGNTEAF
TRBJ2-6	13	TRBV9	ASSVMGAGANVLT
TRBJ1-4	14	TRBV6-5	ASSYSMTGSNEKLF
TRBJ2-7	13	TRBV4-2	ASSQVLARNYEQY